This T cell receptor (beta chain) was documented in a study of blood T cell repertoires in COVID-19. Overall study: PBMCs, B-cell-depleted T cells, or T cells were the source of the cDNA or gDNA that made up the material.

In the original workflow: Quantification of nucleated cells was approximated via reference gene primer amplification. Method: immunoSEQ multiplex PCR; TCRdb's copy keeps in-frame clones and lacks some. D and trimming were read from the DNA, whereas the V and J calls and clone size are those reported in that table. The sample consists of more than 200,000 clones, around 84% of them appearing once. The V gene lost 0 bases and the J gene lost 5 bases, with 18 bases spanning the gap. Germline CDR1 reads SGHRS; CDR2 reads YFSETQ. This CDR3 region has 17 residues. Participant age was roughly 18 to 100 years, and participants resided in about two dozen US areas. Recovered status in Cohort 3 required two negative PCRs, clearance, or symptom resolution.

J is TRBJ2-1 and V is TRBV5-1, with D possibly matching TRBD1 (6 bases). This TCR came from a woman in her fifties or sixties who had recovered from COVID-19. The sequenced sample was PBMCs or T cells enriched from blood (not recorded which). The CDR3 nucleotides are TGCGCCAGCAGCTTGGTGTTTACAGGGTCTTGGAACAATGAGCAGTTCTTC. This codes for CASSLVFTGSWNNEQFF.